This is a list of T cell receptor beta chains from one sample in a study of T cells in Graves' hyperthyroidism and ophthalmopathy. MiXCR, applied by TCRdb to the multiplex PCR reads, yields one record per CDR3 protein. The sample consists of 200,000 to 250,000 distinct CDR3 sequences, roughly a sixth of them appearing once. What was sequenced was blood. The receptors originated from a woman aged 45-65 years with Graves' hyperthyroidism. Both conserved end residues are part of each CDR3. The D gene is left open where the match is weak. Rows give clone size only sometimes, using once, few, many, or a class for an expanded clone.

v_gene	j_gene	abundance	d_gene	CDR3aa	CDR3nt
TRBV7-9	TRBJ1-1	few	NA	CASSLGGPGNTEAFF	TGTGCCAGCAGCTTAGGAGGCCCAGGGAACACTGAAGCTTTCTTT
TRBV11-2	TRBJ2-1	NA	TRBD1	CASSLGQGFWVEQFF	TGTGCCAGCAGCCTGGGACAGGGGTTTTGGGTTGAGCAGTTCTTC
TRBV4-1	TRBJ1-5	NA	NA	CASSQETDLNQPQHF	TGCGCCAGCAGCCAAGAAACGGACCTCAATCAGCCCCAGCATTTT
TRBV11-2	TRBJ2-2	many	TRBD1	CASRTGTALVGELFF	TGTGCCAGCCGAACCGGGACAGCTTTGGTCGGGGAGCTGTTTTTT
TRBV24-1	TRBJ2-3	NA	TRBD2	CATSDTTSAPDTQYF	TGTGCCACCAGTGATACGACTAGCGCTCCAGATACGCAGTATTTT
TRBV7-2	TRBJ1-6	many	NA	CASSLSWLGNSPLHF	TGTGCCAGCAGCTTATCTTGGTTGGGGAATTCACCCCTCCACTTT
TRBV4-2	TRBJ1-1	few	NA	CASSQENRQQRNTEAFF	TGTGCCAGCAGCCAAGAGAATAGGCAACAGAGAAACACTGAAGCTTTCTTT
TRBV7-2	TRBJ2-7	many	NA	CASSFARDPYEQYF	TGTGCCAGCAGCTTTGCCAGGGACCCCTACGAGCAGTACTTC
TRBV6-1	TRBJ1-1	many	NA	CASSERVLNTEAFF	TGTGCCAGCAGTGAGCGTGTTTTGAACACTGAAGCTTTCTTT
TRBV2	TRBJ1-1	many	NA	CASSDSSTEAFF	TGTGCCAGCAGTGATTCCAGCACTGAAGCTTTCTTT
TRBV20-1	TRBJ2-1	NA	TRBD2	CSARGSPGLGEYNEQFF	TGCAGTGCTAGAGGCTCTCCGGGACTAGGGGAGTACAATGAGCAGTTCTTC
TRBV12-3/TRBV12-4	TRBJ1-3	once	NA	CASSSPFGNTIYF	TGTGCCAGCAGTTCCCCCTTTGGAAACACCATATATTTT
TRBV24-1	TRBJ2-3	NA	NA	CASSYSDRTIKQYF	TGTGCCAGCAGTTACTCGGACAGGACTATCAAGCAGTATTTT
TRBV3-1	TRBJ2-1	NA	NA	CASSQNSILGEQFF	TGTGCCAGCAGCCAGAACTCAATCTTGGGTGAGCAGTTCTTC
TRBV7-2	TRBJ2-7	many	NA	CASSLDTGLSYEQYF	TGTGCCAGCAGCTTAGATACGGGCCTGTCCTACGAGCAGTACTTC
TRBV7-9	TRBJ2-1	many	NA	CASSFPGGGDTKGNEQFF	TGTGCCAGCAGCTTTCCAGGGGGGGGCGATACAAAGGGAAATGAGCAGTTCTTC
TRBV30	TRBJ1-4	NA	TRBD1	CAWSREDRVITNEKLFF	TGTGCCTGGAGCCGTGAGGACAGGGTCATCACTAATGAAAAACTGTTTTTT
TRBV12-3/TRBV12-4	TRBJ2-2	many	NA	CASSRMTMNTGELFF	TGTGCCAGCAGCCGAATGACTATGAACACCGGGGAGCTGTTTTTT
TRBV12-3/TRBV12-4	TRBJ2-6	many	TRBD2	CASGGGGANVLTF	TGTGCCAGCGGCGGGGGTGGGGCCAACGTCCTGACTTTC
TRBV30	TRBJ1-1	many	NA	CAWSELSRTEAFF	TGTGCCTGGAGCGAATTATCTCGCACTGAAGCTTTCTTT
TRBV20-1	TRBJ1-1	many	NA	CSARVGGSMSEAFF	TGCAGTGCTAGAGTCGGAGGGAGTATGAGTGAAGCTTTCTTT
TRBV6-1	TRBJ2-7	many	NA	CASGDVGSYEQYF	TGTGCCAGCGGGGACGTCGGCTCCTACGAGCAGTACTTC
TRBV25-1	TRBJ2-3	many	TRBD2	CASSAGTSGFTQYF	TGTGCCAGCAGTGCGGGGACTAGCGGCTTTACGCAGTATTTT
TRBV11-2	TRBJ2-1	few	NA	CASSLLGASQYEQFF	TGTGCCAGCAGCTTACTCGGGGCTAGCCAATACGAGCAGTTCTTC
TRBV11-2	TRBJ2-1	many	NA	CASSLSGGYSYNEQFF	TGTGCCAGCAGCTTATCCGGCGGATACTCCTACAATGAGCAGTTCTTC
TRBV12-3/TRBV12-4	TRBJ1-2	many	NA	CASSQTHVPSNYGYTF	TGTGCCAGCAGTCAAACACACGTTCCTTCGAACTATGGCTACACCTTC
TRBV5-1	TRBJ2-1	few	NA	CASSLKGGEQFF	TGCGCCAGCAGTCTCAAGGGGGGCGAGCAGTTCTTC
TRBV2	TRBJ1-1	many	NA	CASGRWGNTEAFF	TGTGCCAGCGGGCGCTGGGGGAACACTGAAGCTTTCTTT
TRBV7-9	TRBJ2-3	many	NA	CASSPNNRALTDTQYF	TGTGCCAGCAGCCCGAACAACAGGGCCCTCACAGATACGCAGTATTTT
TRBV20-1	TRBJ2-7	NA	NA	CSARAPPEQYF	TGCAGTGCTAGAGCCCCCCCCGAGCAGTACTTC
TRBV19	TRBJ2-7	few	TRBD1	CASSIVSRGLYEQYF	TGTGCCAGTAGTATAGTGAGCAGGGGGCTCTACGAGCAGTACTTC
TRBV24-1	TRBJ2-1	many	NA	CATSDLDRSSYNEQFF	TGTGCCACCAGTGATTTAGACAGGAGCTCCTACAATGAGCAGTTCTTC
TRBV5-4	TRBJ2-5	NA	NA	CASSLEFWGETEETQYF	TGTGCCAGCAGCTTGGAGTTTTGGGGGGAGACCGAAGAGACCCAGTACTTC
TRBV7-2	TRBJ2-7	many	TRBD2	CASSPGLASDEQYF	TGTGCCAGCAGCCCTGGACTAGCCTCCGACGAGCAGTACTTC
TRBV12-3/TRBV12-4	TRBJ2-1	many	TRBD2	CASSPGGSGSYNEQFF	TGTGCCAGCAGCCCGGGGGGGTCCGGCTCCTACAATGAGCAGTTCTTC
TRBV7-9	TRBJ2-2	many	TRBD1	CASSLHGTGPGELFF	TGTGCCAGCAGCTTACACGGGACAGGGCCCGGGGAGCTGTTTTTT
TRBV7-6	TRBJ1-1	many	NA	CASSRNEKQGEAFF	TGTGCCAGCAGCCGAAACGAAAAACAGGGTGAAGCTTTCTTT
TRBV12-3/TRBV12-4	TRBJ1-5	many	NA	CASSLDRTFSDRPQHF	TGTGCCAGCAGTTTGGATCGGACTTTCTCCGATAGGCCCCAGCATTTT
TRBV20-1	TRBJ1-5	few	NA	CSARDRLAQYSNQPQHF	TGCAGTGCTAGAGACAGGTTAGCCCAGTATAGCAATCAGCCCCAGCATTTT
TRBV28	TRBJ2-7	many	NA	CASSLREQYF	TGTGCCAGCAGTTTACGCGAGCAGTACTTC
TRBV6-2/TRBV6-3	TRBJ1-2	NA	NA	CASSYSVPPYGYTF	TGTGCCAGCAGTTACAGCGTACCCCCCTATGGCTACACCTTC
TRBV12-3/TRBV12-4	TRBJ1-3	many	NA	CASNPRNRNTIYF	TGTGCCAGCAACCCCAGGAACCGAAACACCATATATTTT
TRBV12-3/TRBV12-4	TRBJ1-4	many	NA	CASSRGTALNEKLFF	TGTGCCAGCAGCCGAGGGACCGCCCTGAATGAAAAACTGTTTTTT
TRBV29-1	TRBJ2-1	NA	NA	CTLEDQNNEQFF	TGCACCCTAGAGGACCAAAACAATGAGCAGTTCTTC
TRBV4-1	TRBJ2-3	many	TRBD2	CASSHPGREGRYTQYF	TGCGCCAGCAGCCACCCGGGGCGGGAGGGGAGGTATACGCAGTATTTT
TRBV11-3	TRBJ2-3	NA	TRBD2	CASSSPGAGVVTDTQYF	TGTGCCAGCAGCTCGCCGGGAGCGGGAGTTGTGACAGATACGCAGTATTTT
TRBV28	TRBJ1-6	many	NA	CASGGWNSPLHF	TGTGCCAGCGGCGGATGGAATTCACCCCTCCACTTT
TRBV3-1	TRBJ2-7	few	NA	CASSPNPGKREQYF	TGTGCCAGCAGCCCAAATCCGGGGAAGAGGGAGCAGTACTTC
TRBV20-1	TRBJ2-1	many	TRBD2	CSARDVSSGRSNEQFF	TGCAGTGCTAGAGATGTTTCTAGCGGGAGGTCCAATGAGCAGTTCTTC
TRBV5-1	TRBJ2-3	many	TRBD2	CATRSAGVRDTQYF	TGCGCCACCCGTTCGGCGGGAGTTCGAGATACGCAGTATTTT
TRBV12-3/TRBV12-4	TRBJ1-1	many	NA	CASILWETEKAFF	TGTGCCAGCATTCTATGGGAGACAGAAAAAGCTTTCTTT